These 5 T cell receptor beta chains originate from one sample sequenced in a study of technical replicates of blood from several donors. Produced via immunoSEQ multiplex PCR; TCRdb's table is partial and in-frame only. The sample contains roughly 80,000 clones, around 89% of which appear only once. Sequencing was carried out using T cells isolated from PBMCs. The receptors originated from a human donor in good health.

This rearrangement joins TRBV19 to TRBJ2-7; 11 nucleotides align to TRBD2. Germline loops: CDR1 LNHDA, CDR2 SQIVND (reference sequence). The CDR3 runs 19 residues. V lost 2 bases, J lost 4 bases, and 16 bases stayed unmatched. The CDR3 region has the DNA TGTGCCAGTAGTATAAGTAATAGCGGGAGGGCCAAGGCTCCATACGAGCAGTACTTC. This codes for CASSISNSGRAKAPYEQYF.

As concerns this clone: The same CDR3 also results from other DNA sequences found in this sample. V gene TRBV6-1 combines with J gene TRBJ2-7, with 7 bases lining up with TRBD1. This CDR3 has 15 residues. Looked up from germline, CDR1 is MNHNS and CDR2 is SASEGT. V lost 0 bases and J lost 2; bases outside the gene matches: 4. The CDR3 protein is CASSEAGTATYEQYF. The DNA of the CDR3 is TGTGCCAGCAGTGAAGCCGGGACAGCAACCTACGAGCAGTACTTC.

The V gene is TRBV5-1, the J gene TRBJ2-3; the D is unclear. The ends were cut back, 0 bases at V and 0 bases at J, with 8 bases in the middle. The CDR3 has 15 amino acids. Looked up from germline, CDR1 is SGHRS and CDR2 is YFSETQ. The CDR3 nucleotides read TGCGCCAGCAGCTTGGGGGCGTTAAGCACAGATACGCAGTATTTT. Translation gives CASSLGALSTDTQYF.

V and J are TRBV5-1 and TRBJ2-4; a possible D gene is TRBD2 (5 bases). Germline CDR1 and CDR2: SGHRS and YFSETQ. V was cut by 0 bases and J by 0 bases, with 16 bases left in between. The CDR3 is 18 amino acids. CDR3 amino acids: CASSLAEGSILAKNIQYF. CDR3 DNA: TGCGCCAGCAGCTTGGCGGAAGGGAGTATACTAGCCAAAAACATTCAGTACTTC.

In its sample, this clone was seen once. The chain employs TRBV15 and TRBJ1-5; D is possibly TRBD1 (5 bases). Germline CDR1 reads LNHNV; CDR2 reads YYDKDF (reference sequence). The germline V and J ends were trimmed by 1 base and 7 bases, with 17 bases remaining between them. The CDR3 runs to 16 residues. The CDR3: CATSRVTGGPQQPQHF. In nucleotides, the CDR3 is TGTGCCACCAGCAGAGTTACAGGAGGGCCCCAACAGCCCCAGCATTTT.